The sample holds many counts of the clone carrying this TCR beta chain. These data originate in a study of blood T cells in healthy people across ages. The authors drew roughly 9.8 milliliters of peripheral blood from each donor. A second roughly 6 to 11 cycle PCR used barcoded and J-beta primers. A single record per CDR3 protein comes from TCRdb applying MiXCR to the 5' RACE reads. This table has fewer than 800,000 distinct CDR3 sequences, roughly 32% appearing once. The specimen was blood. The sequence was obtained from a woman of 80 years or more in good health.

The CDR3 nucleotides are TGCGCCAGCAGCCCGGAGCCGGGACTAGCGGGGGGGAGCACAGATACGCAGTATTTT. It codes for CASSPEPGLAGGSTDTQYF. The chain uses TRBV5-1 and TRBJ2-3; 16 bases line up with TRBD2. The CDR3 is made up of 19 amino acids. The germline CDR1 and CDR2 sequences are SGHRS and YFSETQ. V shed 4 bases and J 0 bases; nucleotides not matched to a gene: 8.